Below, 22 T cell receptor beta chains from the same sample are listed, as sequenced in a study of identifying expanded T cells in peripheral blood (dated by TCRdb to the late 2010s). Library generation was performed with the immunoSEQ multiplex PCR assay. Not all clones reach the TCRdb copy of this immuneACCESS table, which keeps in-frame sequences only. Checked studies attribute under half of the gap to unresolved V genes and leave the rest unexplained. Recorded for this sample are 60,000 to 70,000 clones; approximately 83% of them occurred a single time. 19% of the sample is held by the ten biggest clonotypes. The sequenced sample was blood. All receptors derive from a person between 18 and 75 years old in good health.

The CDR3 loop is CASSGGQGVIYEQYF. CDR3 DNA: TGTGCCAGCAGCGGGGGACAGGGTGTAATTTACGAGCAGTACTTC. V usage is TRBV5-4 and J usage is TRBJ2-7; 9 bases are shared with TRBD1. Germline V gene lookup returns CDR1 SGHNT and CDR2 YYREEE (reference sequence). The CDR3 is made up of 15 amino acids. V shed 4 bases, J shed 4 bases, and the junction held 9 bases outside the gene matches.

The chain has TRBV19 and TRBJ1-4, with D unclear. This CDR3 spans 13 amino acids. The ends were cut back, 6 bases at V and 6 bases at J, with 11 bases in the middle. The germline V gene encodes CDR1 LNHDA and CDR2 SQIVND (reference sequence). The CDR3 protein is CASRRNEDEKLFF. In DNA form, the CDR3 reads TGTGCCAGTAGGAGGAACGAGGATGAAAAACTGTTTTTT.

The V gene is TRBV5-1, the J gene TRBJ1-3, with no clear D. Trimming cost V 0 bases and J 0 bases, with 7 bases left between them. This CDR3 comprises 15 residues. The germline CDR1 and CDR2 sequences are SGHRS and YFSETQ. Written as DNA, the CDR3 is TGCGCCAGCAGCTTGGGGGCAAACTCTGGAAACACCATATATTTT. It translates to CASSLGANSGNTIYF.

This clone appeared once. This sequence joins TRBV7-7 and TRBJ2-5; a weak D match, TRBD1 (6 bases). The CDR3 is 14 residues long. From germline, CDR1 is SSHAT and CDR2 FNYEAQ (reference sequence). Between the trimmed V and J ends, which lost 3 bases and 2 bases, there was a span of 10 bases. CDR3 residues: CASSFRQGQETQYF. The CDR3 DNA reads TGTGCCAGCAGCTTCCGGCAGGGGCAAGAGACCCAGTACTTC.

The CDR3 loop is CASSLGPGQLNTEAFF. Here the CDR3 DNA reads TGTGCCAGCAGCTTGGGACCGGGACAGTTGAACACTGAAGCTTTCTTT. The chain has TRBV5-6 and TRBJ1-1, with 7 positions matching TRBD1. Germline CDR1 and CDR2: SGHDT and YYEEEE. The CDR3 runs to 16 residues. With 0 bases clipped from V and 0 bases from J, the junction kept 5 bases outside the gene matches.

This clone has just a few counts. The chain recombines TRBV7-9 with TRBJ1-2, with no clear D. The V and J ends lost 5 bases and 3 bases respectively, with 7 bases between them. The CDR3 has 12 amino acids. Germline assignment: CDR1 SEHNR and CDR2 FQNEAQ (reference sequence). The CDR3 bases are TGTGCCAGCAGCCCTGAGGACTATGGCTACACCTTC. It translates to CASSPEDYGYTF.

This chain joins TRBV6-5 and TRBJ1-1; the D is unclear. V was pared by 2 bases and J by 9 bases, with 7 bases between. Germline CDR1 is MNHEY and CDR2 is SVGAGI. The CDR3 extends over 11 amino acids. The CDR3 nucleotides are TGTGCCAGCAGTTACGGGTCCAAAGCTTTCTTT. Translated: CASSYGSKAFF.

This clone occurred a few times. The CDR3 DNA is TGTGCCAGCAGCTTAGGGCCTGGCGGGGGCCAAGAGACCCAGTACTTC. Its translation: CASSLGPGGGQETQYF. The rearrangement joins TRBV11-2 to TRBJ2-5; 7 bases fit TRBD2. The CDR3 spans 16 residues. V lost 1 base to trimming and J lost 1 base; unmatched junction nucleotides: 6. Germline lookup yields CDR1 SGHAT and CDR2 FQNNGV.

The rearrangement links TRBV7-2 to TRBJ2-6; 11 bases map to TRBD1. Per germline, CDR1 SGHTA and CDR2 FQGNSA. This CDR3 is built from 18 residues. V was clipped by 5 bases and J by 0 bases; unmatched bases: 6. The CDR3 DNA is TGTGCCAGCAGCCCCGGACAGGGGGCGGCCTCTGGGGCCAACGTCCTGACTTTC. Its protein product is CASSPGQGAASGANVLTF.

This chain joins TRBV21-1 and TRBJ1-2; the table's D call TRBD1 went unverified against the DNA. TRBV21-1 is reported as a pseudogene. CDR3 length equals 17 residues. The CDR3 DNA is TGTGCCAGCAGCAAAGCGCGAAAAGGGACATGTCCCTATGGCTACACCTTC. It codes for CASSKARKGTCPYGYTF.

The V and J genes are TRBV19 and TRBJ1-2, with unresolved D. V was cut by 6 bases and J by 4 bases, with 12 bases left in between. CDR1 is LNHDA, CDR2 SQIVND, per germline (reference sequence). The CDR3 contains 13 residues. CDR3 sequence reads: CASSGRLGYGYTF. In DNA form, the CDR3 reads TGTGCCAGTAGCGGGCGATTGGGCTATGGCTACACCTTC. Variable domain in full (rest from reference TRBV19 and TRBJ1-2): DGGITQSPKYLFRKEGQNVTLSCEQNLNHDAMYWYRQDPGQGLRLIYYSQIVNDFQKGDIAEGYSVSREKKESFPLTVTSAQKNPTAFYLCASSGRLGYGYTFGSGTRLTVV.

The V and J genes are TRBV9 and TRBJ2-1, with TRBD2 matching over 8 bases. CDR1 is SGDLS and CDR2 is YYNGEE in the germline V gene. The V segment lost 0 bases and the J segment 10 bases; nucleotides outside the gene matches: 15. This CDR3 has 17 amino acids. The CDR3 is CASSVEGRGATLGEQFF. The DNA of the CDR3 is TGTGCCAGCAGCGTAGAAGGGCGGGGGGCCACCCTCGGGGAGCAGTTCTTC.

This chain uses TRBV29-1 with TRBJ1-1; D call uncertain. From germline, CDR1 is SQVTM and CDR2 ANQGSEA. CDR3 length: 12 residues. Trimming removed 6 bases from V and 8 bases from J, with 16 bases in between. The CDR3 region has the DNA TGCAGCGTGGAAAGGATGGAAAACGAAGCTTTCTTT. Protein product: CSVERMENEAFF. Filled out from reference TRBV29-1 and TRBJ1-1, the complete variable domain reads SAVISQKPSRDICQRGTSLTIQCQVDSQVTMMFWYRQQPGQSLTLIATANQGSEATYESGFVIDKFPISRPNLTFSTLTVSNMSPEDSSIYLCSVERMENEAFFGQGTRLTVV.

This clone was observed a single time. The chain recombines TRBV15 with TRBJ2-7; D gene uncertain. V lost 5 bases and J lost 0, with 8 bases in between. Germline CDR1 and CDR2: LNHNV and YYDKDF (reference sequence). The CDR3 loop spans 13 amino acids. CDR3 in DNA: TGTGCCACCAGCGTCCCAAGCTCCTACGAGCAGTACTTC. It encodes CATSVPSSYEQYF.

This clone was seen only once. This chain joins TRBV19 and TRBJ2-7, with 7 bases aligning to TRBD1. V shed 4 bases, J shed 0 bases, and the junction held 9 bases outside the gene matches. This CDR3 region has 16 residues. Germline values: CDR1 LNHDA, CDR2 SQIVND (reference sequence). The CDR3 is CASSTLGQFSSYEQYF. The CDR3 DNA reads as TGTGCCAGTAGTACCCTGGGACAGTTTAGCTCCTACGAGCAGTACTTC.

This clone appeared a single time. The CDR3 region is CASKQTSGTHYEQYF. The CDR3 nucleotides are TGCGCCAGTAAACAGACTAGCGGGACCCACTACGAGCAGTACTTC. The V gene is TRBV10-2, the J gene TRBJ2-7; 11 bases match TRBD2. Germline V gene sequence: CDR1 WSHSY, CDR2 SAAADI. The V segment lost 9 bases and the J segment 3 bases; nucleotides outside the gene matches: 10. The CDR3 extends over 15 amino acids.

This chain joins TRBV27 and TRBJ1-1, with D unresolved. The CDR3 has 13 amino acids. The V gene's germline CDR1 is MNHEY and CDR2 SMNVEV (reference sequence). Trimming removed 2 bases from V and 1 base from J, with 5 bases in between. The CDR3, as DNA: TGTGCCAGCAGTTTAAAGGGGAACACTGAAGCTTTCTTT. Residues: CASSLKGNTEAFF.

The sample holds one count of this clone. The chain is built from TRBV14 and TRBJ1-1; no definite D call. Germline CDR1 SGHDN, CDR2 FVKESK. The CDR3 is 15 residues long. V gave up 0 bases and J gave up 5 bases, with 13 bases separating them. CDR3 DNA: TGTGCCAGCAGCCAAGAGTATCGGGTTGAAACTGAAGCTTTCTTT. It translates to CASSQEYRVETEAFF.

The CDR3 region is CASSEGSPSGDFLYEQYV. As DNA, the CDR3 is TGTGCCAGCAGTGAAGGGTCTCCTAGCGGGGATTTTCTTTACGAGCAGTACGTC. This chain joins TRBV2 and TRBJ2-7, with 9 nucleotides matching TRBD2. The junction had 14 bases not matched to a gene; V was cut back by 1 base and J by 4 bases. The germline V gene has CDR1 SNHLY and CDR2 FYNNEI. The CDR3 totals 18 residues.

V is TRBV5-6 and J is TRBJ1-5; a weak D match, TRBD1 (5 bases). This CDR3 spans 16 amino acids. Germline V gene data show CDR1 as SGHDT and CDR2 as YYEEEE. Trimming cost V 0 bases and J 2 bases, with 12 bases left between them. CDR3 coding DNA: TGTGCCAGCAGCTTGGACGGGGGGTTGGGCAATCAGCCCCAGCATTTT. This codes for CASSLDGGLGNQPQHF. Full variable domain (remainder filled in from reference TRBV5-6 and TRBJ1-5): DAGVTQSPTHLIKTRGQQVTLRCSPKSGHDTVSWYQQALGQGPQFIFQYYEEEERQRGNFPDRFSGHQFPNYSSELNVNALLLGDSALYLCASSLDGGLGNQPQHFGDGTRLSIL.

The chain combines TRBV19 with TRBJ1-2; no reliable D call. The CDR3 length is 12 residues. Germline values: CDR1 LNHDA, CDR2 SQIVND (reference sequence). Trimming removed 7 bases at V and 7 bases at J, with 13 bases between. Here the CDR3 DNA reads TGTGCCAGTACCCAAAGGCATTTTGGCTACACCTTC. Its translation: CASTQRHFGYTF.

The rearrangement links TRBV9 to TRBJ2-1, with 7 bases that match TRBD2. The length of the CDR3 is 16 residues. After removal of 1 base from V and 5 bases from J, the junction contained 9 bases not matched to a gene. The V gene's germline CDR1 is SGDLS and CDR2 YYNGEE. The CDR3 DNA reads as TGTGCCAGCAGCGTACGTTCGGGGGGAACTCACAATGAGCAGTTCTTC. This sequence encodes CASSVRSGGTHNEQFF.